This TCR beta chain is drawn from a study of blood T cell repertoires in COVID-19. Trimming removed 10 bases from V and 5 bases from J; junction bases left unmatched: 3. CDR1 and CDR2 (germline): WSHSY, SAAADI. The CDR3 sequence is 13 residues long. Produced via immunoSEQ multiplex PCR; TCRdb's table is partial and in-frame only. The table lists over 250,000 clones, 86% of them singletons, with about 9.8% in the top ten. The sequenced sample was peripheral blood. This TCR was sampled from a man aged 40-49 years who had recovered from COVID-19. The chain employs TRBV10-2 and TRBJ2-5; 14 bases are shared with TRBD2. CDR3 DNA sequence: TGCGCCACCAGACTAGCGGGAGGGGAGACCCAGTACTTC. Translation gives CATRLAGGETQYF.